This record looks at one T cell receptor beta chain sequence and its context. Method: immunoSEQ multiplex PCR; TCRdb's copy keeps in-frame clones and lacks some. The data show approximately 100,000 clones, 80% to 95% seen once. The data were taken from a study of T cell responses to AZD1222 COVID-19 vaccine. Trimming left V 5 bases short and J 2 bases short, with 19 bases between. In germline, CDR1 is LGHNA, CDR2 YSLEER. The CDR3 extends over 16 amino acids. The input for sequencing was peripheral blood, taken on day 0 of AZD1222 vaccination. This clonotype originated in an adult in good health. The chain recombines TRBV4-3 with TRBJ2-7; D tentatively fits TRBD1 or TRBD2 (5 bases each). The CDR3 sequence: CASSVDRETVTYEQYF. For the CDR3, the DNA is TGCGCCAGCAGCGTAGATAGGGAGACAGTCACCTACGAGCAGTACTTC.